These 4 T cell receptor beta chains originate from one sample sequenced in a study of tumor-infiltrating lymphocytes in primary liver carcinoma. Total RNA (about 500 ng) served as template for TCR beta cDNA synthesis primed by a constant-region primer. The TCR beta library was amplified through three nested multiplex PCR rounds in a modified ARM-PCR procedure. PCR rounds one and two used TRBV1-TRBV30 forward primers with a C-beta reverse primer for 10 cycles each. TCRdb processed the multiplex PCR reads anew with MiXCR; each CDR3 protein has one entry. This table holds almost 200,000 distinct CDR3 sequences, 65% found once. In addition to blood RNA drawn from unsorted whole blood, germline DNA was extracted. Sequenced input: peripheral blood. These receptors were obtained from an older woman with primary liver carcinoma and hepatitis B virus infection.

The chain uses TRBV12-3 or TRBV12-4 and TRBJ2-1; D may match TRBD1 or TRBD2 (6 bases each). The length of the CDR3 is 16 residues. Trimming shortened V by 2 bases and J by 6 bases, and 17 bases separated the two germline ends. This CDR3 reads CASSLKGGSVINEQFF. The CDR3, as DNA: TGTGCCAGCAGTTTAAAGGGGGGTAGTGTAATCAATGAGCAGTTCTTC.

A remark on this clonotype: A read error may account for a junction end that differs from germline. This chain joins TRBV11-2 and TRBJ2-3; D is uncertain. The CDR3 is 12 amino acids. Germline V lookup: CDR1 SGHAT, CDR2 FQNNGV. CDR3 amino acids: CASSSSTDMQYF. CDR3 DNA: TGTGCCAGCAGCTCGAGTACAGATATGCAGTATTTT.

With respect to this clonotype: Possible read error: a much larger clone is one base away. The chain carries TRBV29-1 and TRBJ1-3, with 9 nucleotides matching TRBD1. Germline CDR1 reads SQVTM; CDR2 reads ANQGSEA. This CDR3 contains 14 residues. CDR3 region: CSVIDRGVGNTVYF. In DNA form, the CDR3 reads TGCAGCGTTATTGACAGGGGGGTTGGAAACACCGTATATTTT.

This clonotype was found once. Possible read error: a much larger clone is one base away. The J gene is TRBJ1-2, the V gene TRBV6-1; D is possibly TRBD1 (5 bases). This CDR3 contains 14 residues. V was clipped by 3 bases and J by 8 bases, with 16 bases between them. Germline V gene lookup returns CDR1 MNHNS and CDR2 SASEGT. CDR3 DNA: TGTGCCAGCAGTGATCCCTTCAGGGAGCCCGGCTACACCTTC. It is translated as CASSDPFREPGYTF.